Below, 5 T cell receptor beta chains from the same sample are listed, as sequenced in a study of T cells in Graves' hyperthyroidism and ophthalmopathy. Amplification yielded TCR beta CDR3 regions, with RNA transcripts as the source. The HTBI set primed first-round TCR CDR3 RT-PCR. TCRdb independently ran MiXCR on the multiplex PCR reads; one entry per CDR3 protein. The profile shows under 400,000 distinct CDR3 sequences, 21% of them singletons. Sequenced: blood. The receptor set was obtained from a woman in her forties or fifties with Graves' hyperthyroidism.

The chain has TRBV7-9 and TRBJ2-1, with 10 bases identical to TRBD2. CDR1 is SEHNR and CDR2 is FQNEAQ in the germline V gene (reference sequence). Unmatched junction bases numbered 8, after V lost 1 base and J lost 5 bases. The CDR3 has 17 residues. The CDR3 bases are TGTGCCAGCAGCTTAGGGGCTAGCGGGAGTGCGGACAATGAGCAGTTCTTC. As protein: CASSLGASGSADNEQFF.

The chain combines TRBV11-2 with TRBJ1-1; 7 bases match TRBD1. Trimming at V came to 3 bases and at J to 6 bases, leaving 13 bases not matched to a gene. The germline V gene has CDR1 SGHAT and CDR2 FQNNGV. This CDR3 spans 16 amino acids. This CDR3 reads CASSLYGKGAIAEAFF. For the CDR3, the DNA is TGTGCCAGCAGCTTGTACGGAAAGGGGGCGATCGCTGAAGCTTTCTTT.

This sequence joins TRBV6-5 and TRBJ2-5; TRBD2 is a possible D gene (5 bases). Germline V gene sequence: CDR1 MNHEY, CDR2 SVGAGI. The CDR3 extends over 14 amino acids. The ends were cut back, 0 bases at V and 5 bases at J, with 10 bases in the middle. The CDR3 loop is CASSYSEGGETQYF. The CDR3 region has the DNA TGTGCCAGCAGTTACTCAGAGGGCGGGGAGACCCAGTACTTC.

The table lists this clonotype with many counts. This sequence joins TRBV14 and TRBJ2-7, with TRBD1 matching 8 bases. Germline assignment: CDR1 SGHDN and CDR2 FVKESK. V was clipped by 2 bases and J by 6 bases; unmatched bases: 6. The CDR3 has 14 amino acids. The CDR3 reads CASSQSRGLGEQYF. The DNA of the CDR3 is TGTGCCAGCAGCCAAAGCAGGGGGCTCGGCGAGCAGTACTTC.

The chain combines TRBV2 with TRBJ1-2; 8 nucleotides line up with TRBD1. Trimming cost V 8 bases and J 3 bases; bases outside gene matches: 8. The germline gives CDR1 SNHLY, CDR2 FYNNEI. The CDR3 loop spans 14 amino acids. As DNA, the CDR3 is TGTGCCAGCCCGTCGACAGGGGTGGACTATGGCTACACCTTC. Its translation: CASPSTGVDYGYTF.